One sample yielded the 2 T cell receptor beta chains listed below, sequenced in a study of molecular identifiers for immune sequencing clone quantification. Each CDR3 protein gets one entry after TCRdb re-called the PCR reads with MiXCR. The sample carries around 460,000 distinct CDR3 sequences, roughly a fifth recorded once. The sample consisted of naive CD8+ T cells from blood, with Jurkat cell RNA spiked in. Subset noted: FACS-sorted CD8+CD4-CCR7+CD45RA+ naive T cells. The origin of the receptors is a human donor in good health. Some libraries in this study had Jurkat cell RNA spiked in.

This clonotype has a handful of counts. V gene TRBV4-3 combines with J gene TRBJ1-1; 10 bases map to TRBD1. Germline CDR1 is LGHNA and CDR2 is YSLEER. The CDR3 totals 17 residues. Losses at the gene ends were 3 bases for V and 0 bases for J; bases not matched to a gene: 7. CDR3 region: CASSQRTGGIMNTEAFF. CDR3 in DNA: TGCGCCAGCAGCCAGAGGACAGGGGGGATCATGAACACTGAAGCTTTCTTT.

This clonotype has a handful of counts. This chain joins TRBV6-2 or TRBV6-3 and TRBJ2-1; TRBD2 might be the D (5 bases). Trimming removed 1 base from V and 6 bases from J, with 16 bases in between. CDR1 is MNHEY and CDR2 is SVGEGT in the germline V gene. CDR3 length equals 16 residues. In DNA form, the CDR3 reads TGTGCCAGCAGTTACTGGACTGGGCGGCTAGCCAATGAGCAGTTCTTC. Translated, it gives CASSYWTGRLANEQFF.